Below are 6 T cell receptor beta chains sequenced from a single sample in a study of blood T cell repertoires in COVID-19. Assay used: immunoSEQ multiplex PCR; TCRdb lists only in-frame clones, some missing. Altogether about 300,000 clones are present, 86% being singletons, with the ten largest covering about 1.7%. Source material: peripheral blood. The receptors were sampled from a woman between 50 and 59 years old with acute or convalescent COVID-19.

The chain couples TRBV13 to TRBJ2-4; 13 nucleotides agree with TRBD2. Germline V CDR1 and CDR2: PRHDT, FYEKMQ (reference sequence). This CDR3 has 20 residues. J gave up 0 bases and V 3 bases, and 11 bases lay outside the gene matches. CDR3 in amino acids: CASSLGVLAGGPLAKNIQYF. The CDR3 DNA sequence: TGTGCCAGCAGCTTGGGGGTACTAGCGGGAGGGCCCCTAGCCAAAAACATTCAGTACTTC.

This chain uses TRBV7-6 with TRBJ2-7, with D tentatively TRBD2 (5 bases). This CDR3 comprises 15 residues. Germline CDR1 reads SGHVS; CDR2 reads FNYEAQ. V was shortened by 1 base and J by 0 bases, with 10 bases between the two germline ends. Written as DNA, the CDR3 is TGTGCCAGCAGCTTAGAACTTGGGAGCTCCTACGAGCAGTACTTC. This translates into CASSLELGSSYEQYF.

The chain joins TRBV3-1 (or the pseudogene TRBV3-2) to TRBJ2-3; no clear D. Germline V gene lookup returns CDR1 LGHDT and CDR2 YNNKEL (reference sequence). CDR3 length: 12 amino acids. Trimming cost V 6 bases and J 1 base, with 5 bases left between them. CDR3 residues: CASSQGTDTQYF. The CDR3 region has the DNA TGTGCCAGCAGTCAGGGCACAGATACGCAGTATTTT.

The chain links TRBV6-5 to TRBJ2-5; D is perhaps TRBD2 (6 bases). This CDR3 contains 16 residues. V lost 2 bases and J 5 bases, leaving 18 bases between the germline ends. The germline V gene encodes CDR1 MNHEY and CDR2 SVGAGI. The chain's CDR3 is CASSYIGTAKWETQYF. In DNA, the CDR3 is TGTGCCAGCAGTTACATTGGGACTGCGAAATGGGAGACCCAGTACTTC.

The V call is TRBV5-1, the J call TRBJ1-5; D remains unclear. The CDR3 extends over 13 amino acids. Per the germline V gene, CDR1 is SGHRS and CDR2 is YFSETQ. Trimming removed 0 bases at V and 6 bases at J, with 7 bases between. CDR3: CASSLDAGQPQHF. CDR3 nucleotide sequence: TGCGCCAGCAGCTTGGATGCGGGTCAGCCCCAGCATTTT.

The gene calls are TRBV3-1 (or the pseudogene TRBV3-2) and TRBJ2-3; TRBD2 matches 7 bases. Unmatched junction bases numbered 9, after V lost 0 bases and J lost 3 bases. Germline CDR1 and CDR2: LGHDT and YNNKEL (reference sequence). The CDR3 sequence is 17 residues long. This CDR3 reads CASSQDRTSGKTDTQYF. The CDR3 coding sequence is TGTGCCAGCAGCCAAGATCGAACCAGCGGGAAGACAGATACGCAGTATTTT.